A selection of T cell receptor beta chains follows, all from one sample in a study of T cells in localized non-small cell lung cancer. Measured with immunoSEQ multiplex PCR; TCRdb has only the in-frame clones, and not every one. The data contain about 15,000 clones, roughly four fifths of them singletons. Here the sequenced sample was peripheral blood, taken before any cancer treatment. Every receptor here comes from a female donor aged 60 or older with stage I squamous cell lung carcinoma. Each CDR3 is given with its conserved first and last residue. D genes are given only for firm matches. Some rows have no size entry. The others give once, few or many, or a class for an expanded clone.

>.|.|TRBV7-2|TRBJ2-7
CASSRTGARTSATYEQYF
TGTGCCAGCAGCCGGACAGGGGCGAGGACTAGCGCTACCTACGAGCAGTACTTC
>.|.|TRBV12-5|TRBJ2-2
CASGLVQTENTGELFF
TGTGCTAGTGGTTTGGTACAGACAGAGAACACCGGGGAGCTGTTTTTT
>TRBD1|.|TRBV7-9|TRBJ2-7
CASSGTGWTYEQYF
TGTGCCAGCAGCGGGACAGGGTGGACCTACGAGCAGTACTTC
>TRBD1|.|TRBV7-2|TRBJ1-6
CASSLEGGSPLHF
TGTGCCAGCAGCTTAGAAGGGGGCTCACCCCTCCACTTT
>.|.|TRBV7-2|TRBJ1-5
CASSLASGGYQPQHF
TGTGCCAGCAGCTTAGCCTCCGGGGGGTATCAGCCCCAGCATTTT
>TRBD1|.|TRBV19|TRBJ2-3
CASSTLGTGVTDTQYF
TGTGCCAGTAGTACCCTCGGGACAGGGGTGACAGATACGCAGTATTTT
>.|.|TRBV6-5|TRBJ2-7
CASSYSWGSYEQYF
TGTGCCAGCAGTTACTCGTGGGGCTCCTACGAGCAGTACTTC
>.|.|TRBV5-1|TRBJ1-2
CASSSRDGNYGYTF
TGCGCCAGCAGCTCCCGGGACGGCAACTATGGCTACACCTTC
>.|few|TRBV7-9|TRBJ1-6
CASSLAQNRDSPLHF
TGTGCCAGCAGCTTAGCTCAAAACAGGGACTCACCCCTCCACTTT
>.|.|TRBV7-2|TRBJ2-1
CASSGRRPGSYNEQFF
TGTGCCAGCAGCGGACGGAGGCCCGGCTCCTACAATGAGCAGTTCTTC
>TRBD1|.|TRBV18|TRBJ1-2
CASSPKGQGNYGYTF
TGTGCCAGCTCACCAAAAGGACAGGGAAACTATGGCTACACCTTC
>.|.|TRBV5-1|TRBJ2-3
CASGRQDTDTQYF
TGCGCCAGCGGCCGACAGGACACAGATACGCAGTATTTT
>.|.|TRBV5-4|TRBJ2-5
CASSFEGSARETQYF
TGTGCCAGCAGCTTCGAGGGGTCCGCACGAGAGACCCAGTACTTC
>TRBD2|.|TRBV28|TRBJ2-2
CASSFLAGGGGELFF
TGTGCCAGCAGTTTCCTAGCGGGGGGAGGCGGGGAGCTGTTTTTT
>TRBD2|.|TRBV5-1|TRBJ2-7
CASSLLLAGDVFFF
TGCGCCAGCAGCCTCTTGCTAGCGGGCGATGTATTTTTTTTC
>.|few|TRBV5-4|TRBJ2-3
CASSFYRDSTDTQYF
TGTGCCAGCAGCTTCTACAGGGACAGCACAGATACGCAGTATTTT
>TRBD1|once|TRBV7-2|TRBJ2-2
CASSPRSTGVSGELFF
TGTGCCAGCAGCCCGCGTTCGACAGGGGTTTCGGGGGAGCTGTTTTTT
>.|.|TRBV29-1|TRBJ1-5
CSAGGGSGQPQHF
TGCAGCGCCGGTGGGGGGTCGGGTCAGCCCCAGCATTTT
>.|once|TRBV30|TRBJ2-7
CAWSVGRGQQYF
TGTGCCTGGAGTGTCGGGAGAGGGCAGCAGTACTTC
>TRBD2|.|TRBV2|TRBJ2-3
CASSVSGSSTDTQYF
TGTGCCAGCAGCGTCAGCGGGAGCAGCACAGATACGCAGTATTTT
>.|.|TRBV5-1|TRBJ1-1
CASSPNRVLEGEAFF
TGCGCCAGCAGCCCAAACAGGGTCCTTGAAGGAGAAGCTTTCTTT
>.|.|TRBV6-5|TRBJ1-2
CASSYGDTRGYGYTF
TGTGCCAGCAGTTACGGGGACACCCGGGGGTATGGCTACACCTTC
>TRBD1|.|TRBV6-1|TRBJ1-6
CASSSYGQGAAPLHF
TGTGCCAGCAGTTCCTACGGACAGGGGGCTGCACCCCTCCACTTT
>TRBD2|.|TRBV9|TRBJ2-5
CASSDPTSGGGDQETQYF
TGTGCCAGCAGCGACCCCACTAGCGGGGGGGGCGATCAAGAGACCCAGTACTTC
>TRBD1|.|TRBV18|TRBJ1-5
CASSPPTGGNQPQHF
TGTGCCAGCTCACCACCAACAGGGGGCAATCAGCCCCAGCATTTT
>.|.|TRBV7-7|TRBJ2-7
CASSQGPRYEQYF
TGTGCCAGCAGCCAAGGCCCGAGGTACGAGCAGTACTTC
>.|.|TRBV18|TRBJ1-1
CASSPTGSSEGAFF
TGTGCCAGCTCACCGACCGGTTCTTCTGAGGGAGCTTTCTTT